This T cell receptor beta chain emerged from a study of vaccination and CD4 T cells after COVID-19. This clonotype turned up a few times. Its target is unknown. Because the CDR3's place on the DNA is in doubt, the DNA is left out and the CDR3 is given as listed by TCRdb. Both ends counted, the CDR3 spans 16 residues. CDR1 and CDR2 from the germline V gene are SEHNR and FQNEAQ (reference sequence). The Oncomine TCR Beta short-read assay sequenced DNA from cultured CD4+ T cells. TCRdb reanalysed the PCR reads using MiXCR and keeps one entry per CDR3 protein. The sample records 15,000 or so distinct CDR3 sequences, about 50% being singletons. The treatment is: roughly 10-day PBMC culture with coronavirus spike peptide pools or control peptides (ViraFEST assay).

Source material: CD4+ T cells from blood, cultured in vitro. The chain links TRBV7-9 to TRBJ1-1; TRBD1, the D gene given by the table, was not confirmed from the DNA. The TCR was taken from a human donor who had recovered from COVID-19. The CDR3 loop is CASSLFFGAGATEAFF.